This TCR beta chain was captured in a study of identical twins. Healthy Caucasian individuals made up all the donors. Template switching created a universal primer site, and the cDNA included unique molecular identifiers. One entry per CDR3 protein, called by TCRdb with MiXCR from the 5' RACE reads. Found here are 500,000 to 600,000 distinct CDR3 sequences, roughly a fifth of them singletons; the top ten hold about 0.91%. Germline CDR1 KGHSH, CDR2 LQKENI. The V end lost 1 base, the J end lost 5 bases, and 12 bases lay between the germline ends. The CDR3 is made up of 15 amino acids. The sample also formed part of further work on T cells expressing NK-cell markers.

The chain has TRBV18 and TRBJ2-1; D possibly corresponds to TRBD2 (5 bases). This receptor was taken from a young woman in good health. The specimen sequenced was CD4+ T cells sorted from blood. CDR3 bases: TGTGCCAGCTCACCACATCCCGGAGCGGACAATGAGCAGTTCTTC. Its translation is CASSPHPGADNEQFF. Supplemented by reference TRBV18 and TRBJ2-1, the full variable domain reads NAGVMQNPRHLVRRRGQEARLRCSPMKGHSHVYWYRQLPEEGLKFMVYLQKENIIDESGMPKERFSAEFPKEGPSILRIQQVVRGDSAAYFCASSPHPGADNEQFFGPGTRLTVL.